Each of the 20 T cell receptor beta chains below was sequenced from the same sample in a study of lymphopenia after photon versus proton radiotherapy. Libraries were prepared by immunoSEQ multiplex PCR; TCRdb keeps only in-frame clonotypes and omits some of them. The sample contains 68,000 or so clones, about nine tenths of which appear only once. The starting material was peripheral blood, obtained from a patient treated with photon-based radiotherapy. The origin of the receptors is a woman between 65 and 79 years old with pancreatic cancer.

The CDR3 reads CSVVGTGKGYEQYF. The CDR3 DNA is TGCAGCGTAGTCGGGACAGGGAAGGGCTACGAGCAGTACTTC. J is TRBJ2-5 and V is TRBV29-1; 9 bases line up with TRBD1. TRBJ2-7 explains the end of the DNA better; the J call may be wrong. From germline, CDR1 is SQVTM and CDR2 ANQGSEA. The CDR3 covers 14 residues.

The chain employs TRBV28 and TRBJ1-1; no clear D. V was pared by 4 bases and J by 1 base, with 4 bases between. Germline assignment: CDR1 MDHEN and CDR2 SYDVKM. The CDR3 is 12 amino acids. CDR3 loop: CASSYRNTEAFF. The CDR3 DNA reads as TGTGCCAGCAGTTACAGGAACACTGAAGCTTTCTTT.

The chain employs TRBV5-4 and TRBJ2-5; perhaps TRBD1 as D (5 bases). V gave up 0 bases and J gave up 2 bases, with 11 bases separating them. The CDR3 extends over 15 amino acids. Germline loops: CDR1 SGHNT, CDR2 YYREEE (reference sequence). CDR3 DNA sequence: TGTGCCAGCAGCTTGGGTTCAGGGATGCAAGAGACCCAGTACTTC. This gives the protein CASSLGSGMQETQYF.

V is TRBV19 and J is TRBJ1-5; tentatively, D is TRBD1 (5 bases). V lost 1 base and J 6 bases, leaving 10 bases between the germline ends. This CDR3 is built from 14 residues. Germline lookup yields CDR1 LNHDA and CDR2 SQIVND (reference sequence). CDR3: CASSIGGFGQPQHF. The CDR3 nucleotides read TGTGCCAGTAGTATAGGGGGCTTCGGTCAGCCCCAGCATTTT.

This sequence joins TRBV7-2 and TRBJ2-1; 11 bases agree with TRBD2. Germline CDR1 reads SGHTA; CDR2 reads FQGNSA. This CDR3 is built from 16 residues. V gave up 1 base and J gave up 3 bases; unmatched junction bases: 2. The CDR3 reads CASSLGGTSGYNEQFF. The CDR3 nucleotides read TGTGCCAGCAGCTTAGGTGGGACTAGCGGCTACAATGAGCAGTTCTTC.

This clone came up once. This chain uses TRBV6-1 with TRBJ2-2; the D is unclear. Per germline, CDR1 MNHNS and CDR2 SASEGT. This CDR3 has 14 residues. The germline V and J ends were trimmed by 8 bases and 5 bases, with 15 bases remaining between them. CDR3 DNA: TGTGCCAGCTGTCTGTGGACGAGAACCGGGGAGCTGTTTTTT. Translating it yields CASCLWTRTGELFF.

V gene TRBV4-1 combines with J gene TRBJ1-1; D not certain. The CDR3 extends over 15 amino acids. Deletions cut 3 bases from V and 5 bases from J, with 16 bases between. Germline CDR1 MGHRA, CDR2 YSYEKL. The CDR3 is CASSHLRVRWTEAFF. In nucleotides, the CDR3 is TGCGCCAGCAGCCATCTTCGAGTAAGGTGGACTGAAGCTTTCTTT.

In DNA form, the CDR3 reads TGTGCCAGCAGCTTATCGCAGGGATCGGCCTACGAGCAGTACTTC. It is translated as CASSLSQGSAYEQYF. This chain connects TRBV7-2 to TRBJ2-7, with a possible D match to TRBD1 (5 bases). The V end was cut by 2 bases, the J end by 2 bases, with 13 bases between. The CDR3 totals 15 residues. CDR1 and CDR2 (germline): SGHTA, FQGNSA.

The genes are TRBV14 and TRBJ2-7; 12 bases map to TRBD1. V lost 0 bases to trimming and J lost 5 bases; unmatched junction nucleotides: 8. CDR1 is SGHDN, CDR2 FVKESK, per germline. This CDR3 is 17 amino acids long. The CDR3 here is CASSQDRGDRGPHEQYF. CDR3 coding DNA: TGTGCCAGCAGCCAAGATCGAGGGGACAGGGGGCCCCACGAGCAGTACTTC.

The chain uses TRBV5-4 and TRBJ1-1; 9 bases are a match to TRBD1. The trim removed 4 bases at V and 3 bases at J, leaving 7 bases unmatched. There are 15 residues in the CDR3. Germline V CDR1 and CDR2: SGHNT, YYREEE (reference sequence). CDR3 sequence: CASSRPGTGYTEAFF. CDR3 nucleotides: TGTGCCAGCAGCCGACCGGGGACAGGGTACACTGAAGCTTTCTTT.

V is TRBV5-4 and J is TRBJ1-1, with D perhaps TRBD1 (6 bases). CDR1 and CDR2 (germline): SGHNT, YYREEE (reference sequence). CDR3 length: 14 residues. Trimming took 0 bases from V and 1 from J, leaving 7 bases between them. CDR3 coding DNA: TGTGCCAGCAGCTTGGGGGGGCGGAACACTGAAGCTTTCTTT. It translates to CASSLGGRNTEAFF.

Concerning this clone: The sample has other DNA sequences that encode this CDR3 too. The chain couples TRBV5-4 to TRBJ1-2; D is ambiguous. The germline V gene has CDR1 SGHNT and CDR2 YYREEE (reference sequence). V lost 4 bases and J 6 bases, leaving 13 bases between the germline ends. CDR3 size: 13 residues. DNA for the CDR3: TGTGCCAGCAGCCCGTTTGGGAGGGATGGCTACACCTTC. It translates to CASSPFGRDGYTF.

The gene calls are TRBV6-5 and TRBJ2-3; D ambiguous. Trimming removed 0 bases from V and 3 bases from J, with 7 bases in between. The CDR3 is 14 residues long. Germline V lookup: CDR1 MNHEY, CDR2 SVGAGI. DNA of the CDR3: TGTGCCAGCAGTTACTCGAAAGAGACAGATACGCAGTATTTT. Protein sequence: CASSYSKETDTQYF.

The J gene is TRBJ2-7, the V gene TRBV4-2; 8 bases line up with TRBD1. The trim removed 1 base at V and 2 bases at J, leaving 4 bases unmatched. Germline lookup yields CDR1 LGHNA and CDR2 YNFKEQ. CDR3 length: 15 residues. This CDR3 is CASSQGGQETYEQYF. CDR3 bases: TGTGCCAGCAGCCAAGGGGGACAGGAGACCTACGAGCAGTACTTC.

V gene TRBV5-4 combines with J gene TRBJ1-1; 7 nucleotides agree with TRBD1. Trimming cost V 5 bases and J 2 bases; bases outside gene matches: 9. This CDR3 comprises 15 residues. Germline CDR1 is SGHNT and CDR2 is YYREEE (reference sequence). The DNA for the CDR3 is TGTGCCAGCAGGCCCGGGACAGATCCTAACACTGAAGCTTTCTTT. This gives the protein CASRPGTDPNTEAFF.

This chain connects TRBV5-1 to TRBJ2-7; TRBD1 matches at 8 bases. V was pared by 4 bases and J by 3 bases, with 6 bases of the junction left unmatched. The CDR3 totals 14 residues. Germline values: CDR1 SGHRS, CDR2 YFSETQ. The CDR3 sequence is CASSDRGLSYEQYF. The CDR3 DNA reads TGCGCCAGCAGCGACAGGGGTTTGAGCTACGAGCAGTACTTC.

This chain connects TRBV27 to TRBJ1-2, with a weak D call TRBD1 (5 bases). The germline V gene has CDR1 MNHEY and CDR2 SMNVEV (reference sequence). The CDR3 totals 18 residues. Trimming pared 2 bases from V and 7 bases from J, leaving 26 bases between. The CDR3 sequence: CASSLGYAGRQSRFGYTF. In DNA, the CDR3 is TGTGCCAGCAGTTTAGGTTACGCGGGGCGTCAGAGCCGATTTGGCTACACCTTC.

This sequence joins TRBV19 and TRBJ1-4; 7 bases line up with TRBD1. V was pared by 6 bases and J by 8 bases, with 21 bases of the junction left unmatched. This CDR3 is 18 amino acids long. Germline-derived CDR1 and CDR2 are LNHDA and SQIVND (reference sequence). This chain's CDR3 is CASSSGGQPTKVREKLFF. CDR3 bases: TGTGCCAGTAGCTCCGGGGGACAGCCAACCAAGGTCAGGGAAAAACTGTTTTTT.

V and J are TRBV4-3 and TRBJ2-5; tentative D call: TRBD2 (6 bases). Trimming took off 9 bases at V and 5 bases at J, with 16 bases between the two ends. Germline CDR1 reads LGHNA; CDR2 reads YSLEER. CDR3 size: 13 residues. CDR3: CASSTAAGETQYF. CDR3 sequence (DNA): TGCGCCAGTTCCACAGCGGCGGGGGAGACCCAGTACTTC.

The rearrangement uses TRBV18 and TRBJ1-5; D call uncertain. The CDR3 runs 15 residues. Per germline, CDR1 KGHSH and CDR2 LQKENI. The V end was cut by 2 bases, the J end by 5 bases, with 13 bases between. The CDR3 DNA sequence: TGTGCCAGCTCACCATCGCCGGATCCCTATCAGCCCCAGCATTTT. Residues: CASSPSPDPYQPQHF.